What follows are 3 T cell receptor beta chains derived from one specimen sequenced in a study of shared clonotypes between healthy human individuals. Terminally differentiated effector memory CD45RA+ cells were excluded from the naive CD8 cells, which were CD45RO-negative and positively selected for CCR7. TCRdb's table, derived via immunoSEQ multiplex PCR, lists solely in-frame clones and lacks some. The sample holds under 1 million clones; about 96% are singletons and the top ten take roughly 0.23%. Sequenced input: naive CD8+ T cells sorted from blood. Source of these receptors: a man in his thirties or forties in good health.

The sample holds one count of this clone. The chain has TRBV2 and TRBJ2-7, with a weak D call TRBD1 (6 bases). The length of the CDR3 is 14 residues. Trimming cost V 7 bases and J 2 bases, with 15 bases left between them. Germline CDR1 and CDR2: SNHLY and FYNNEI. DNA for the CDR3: TGTGCCAGCACCCACTGGGGGCGCCCCTACGAGCAGTACTTC. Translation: CASTHWGRPYEQYF.

CDR3 nucleotides: TGTGCCAGCAGCTTAGTGGGCCTAATCAATGAGCAGTTCTTC. Amino acids: CASSLVGLINEQFF. V gene TRBV11-2 combines with J gene TRBJ2-1; no firm D call. V was shortened by 1 base and J by 6 bases, with 10 bases between the two germline ends. The length of the CDR3 is 14 residues. Looked up from germline, CDR1 is SGHAT and CDR2 is FQNNGV.

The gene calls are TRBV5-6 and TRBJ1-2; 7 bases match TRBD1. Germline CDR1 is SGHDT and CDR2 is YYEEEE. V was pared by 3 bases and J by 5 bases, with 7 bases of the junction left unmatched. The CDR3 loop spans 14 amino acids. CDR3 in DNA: TGTGCCAGCAGCTACGGGACAGCAGGTTATGGCTACACCTTC. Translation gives CASSYGTAGYGYTF.